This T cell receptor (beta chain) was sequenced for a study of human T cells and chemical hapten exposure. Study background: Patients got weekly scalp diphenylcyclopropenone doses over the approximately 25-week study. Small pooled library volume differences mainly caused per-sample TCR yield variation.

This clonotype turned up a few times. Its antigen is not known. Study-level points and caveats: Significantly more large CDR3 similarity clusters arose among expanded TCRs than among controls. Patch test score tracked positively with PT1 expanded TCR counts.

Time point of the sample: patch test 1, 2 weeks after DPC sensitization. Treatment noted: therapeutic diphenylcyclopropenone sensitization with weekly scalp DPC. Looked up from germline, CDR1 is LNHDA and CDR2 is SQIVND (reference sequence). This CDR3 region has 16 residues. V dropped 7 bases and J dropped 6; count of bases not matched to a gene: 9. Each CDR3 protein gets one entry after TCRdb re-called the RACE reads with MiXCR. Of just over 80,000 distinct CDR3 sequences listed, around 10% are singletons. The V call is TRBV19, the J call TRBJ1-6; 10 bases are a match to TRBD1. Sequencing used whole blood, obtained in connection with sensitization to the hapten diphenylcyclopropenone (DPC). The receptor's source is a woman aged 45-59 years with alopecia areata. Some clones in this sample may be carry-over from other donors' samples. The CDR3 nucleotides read TGTGCCAGTAACCCTAGGACAGGGGGAAGTAATTCACCCCTCCACTTT. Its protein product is CASNPRTGGSNSPLHF. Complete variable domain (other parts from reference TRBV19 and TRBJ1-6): DGGITQSPKYLFRKEGQNVTLSCEQNLNHDAMYWYRQDPGQGLRLIYYSQIVNDFQKGDIAEGYSVSREKKESFPLTVTSAQKNPTAFYLCASNPRTGGSNSPLHFGNGTRLTVT.